A selection of T cell receptor beta chains follows, all from one sample in a study of blood T cell repertoires in COVID-19. Only in-frame clones appear in the TCRdb table, and some are missing; sequencing was by immunoSEQ multiplex PCR. Found here are 400,000 to 450,000 clones, 88% of them singletons; the top ten hold over 10%. The sequenced sample was peripheral blood. These receptors all come from a woman aged 45-59 years with COVID-19, enrolled during active disease. CDR3s include the opening cysteine and the closing phenylalanine or tryptophan. Fields, in order: D gene, J gene, clone size, V gene, CDR3 DNA, CDR3 protein. The D gene is left open where the match is weak. Clone size, where shown, is once, few, many, or a class for clones that have expanded.

d_call: -
j_call: TRBJ2-2
clone_size: -
v_call: TRBV11-2
cdr3_nt: TGTGCCAGCAGCTCATTTAGGAGGGGGCACGGGGAGCTGTTTTTT
cdr3_aa: CASSSFRRGHGELFF

d_call: -
j_call: TRBJ1-5
clone_size: -
v_call: TRBV5-6
cdr3_nt: TGTGCCAGCAGCGCGGCTACAGGGTATAGCAATCAGCCCCAGCATTTT
cdr3_aa: CASSAATGYSNQPQHF

d_call: TRBD1
j_call: TRBJ2-7
clone_size: -
v_call: TRBV27
cdr3_nt: TGTGCCAGCAGTGCGGGACAGGGCTACGAGCAGTACTTC
cdr3_aa: CASSAGQGYEQYF

d_call: -
j_call: TRBJ1-1
clone_size: -
v_call: TRBV28
cdr3_nt: TGTGCCAGCAGACCCGACTTGAACACTGAAGCTTTCTTT
cdr3_aa: CASRPDLNTEAFF

d_call: -
j_call: TRBJ2-3
clone_size: -
v_call: TRBV11-3
cdr3_nt: TGTGCCAGCAGCTTGGTCAGGGCCGCAGATACGCAGTATTTT
cdr3_aa: CASSLVRAADTQYF

d_call: TRBD1
j_call: TRBJ1-3
clone_size: -
v_call: TRBV30
cdr3_nt: TGTGCCTGGAGTCGAGGACAGGGCGTAGGTAACACCATATATTTT
cdr3_aa: CAWSRGQGVGNTIYF

d_call: TRBD1
j_call: TRBJ1-4
clone_size: -
v_call: TRBV5-1
cdr3_nt: TGCGCCAGCAGCTCGACAGGGGGGGATGAAAAACTGTTTTTT
cdr3_aa: CASSSTGGDEKLFF

d_call: -
j_call: TRBJ1-4
clone_size: -
v_call: TRBV7-9
cdr3_nt: TGTGCCAGCACCCCGGGGGGTTTGGAAAAACTGTTTTTT
cdr3_aa: CASTPGGLEKLFF

d_call: -
j_call: TRBJ1-1
clone_size: -
v_call: TRBV6-5
cdr3_nt: TGTGCCAGCAGCTTGGGACTCGCGGGGACTGAAGCTTTCTTT
cdr3_aa: CASSLGLAGTEAFF

d_call: -
j_call: TRBJ1-3
clone_size: -
v_call: TRBV10-3
cdr3_nt: TGTGCCACCGGGCTAGGGGACTCTGGAAACACCATATATTTT
cdr3_aa: CATGLGDSGNTIYF

d_call: TRBD1
j_call: TRBJ1-1
clone_size: -
v_call: TRBV11-2
cdr3_nt: TGTGCCAGCACCCAGTCTGGACAGGGGGCAAGGGCTTTCTTT
cdr3_aa: CASTQSGQGARAFF

d_call: -
j_call: TRBJ2-7
clone_size: once
v_call: TRBV9
cdr3_nt: TGTGCCAGCAGCCCTGAGGGAGGTGGTCTTGAGCGTGGGCAGTACTTC
cdr3_aa: CASSPEGGGLERGQYF

d_call: -
j_call: TRBJ1-2
clone_size: -
v_call: TRBV12-3/TRBV12-4
cdr3_nt: TGTGCCAGCAGTTTACACCCAGACTATGGCTACACCTTC
cdr3_aa: CASSLHPDYGYTF

d_call: -
j_call: TRBJ1-2
clone_size: -
v_call: TRBV10-3
cdr3_nt: TGTGCCATCAGTGAGTTAACCGACTCTAATCACACCTTC
cdr3_aa: CAISELTDSNHTF

d_call: -
j_call: TRBJ2-4
clone_size: -
v_call: TRBV2
cdr3_nt: TGTGCCAGCATAGAAGAGTTAGCCAAAAACATTCAGTACTTC
cdr3_aa: CASIEELAKNIQYF